The clone carrying this TCR beta chain was counted many times. Its antigen is not identified. The sample belongs to a study of neurological immune-mediated disorders. Regarding the study as a whole: None of the CDR3 amino acid sequences of expanded clones recurred across subjects, suggesting private repertoires in all groups. The most TCR clonal expansion was seen in HTLV-1-associated myelopathy, whereas the least was seen in multiple sclerosis, below the level in healthy controls.

The CDR3 covers 16 residues. The V gene's germline CDR1 is SGHTA and CDR2 FQGNSA. J lost 8 bases, V lost 5 bases, and 9 bases had no gene match. The unsorted libraries originated from 2 million PBMCs that had been stored at -80 C. The method for making cDNA was 5'RACE, and it used 10-nucleotide random UMIs. TCRdb reanalysed the 5' RACE reads using MiXCR and keeps one entry per CDR3 protein. Of tens of thousands of distinct CDR3 sequences in the sample, over 12% were seen once. The rearrangement joins TRBV7-2 to TRBJ2-1; TRBD2 matches at 13 bases. The receptor comes from a woman aged 45 to 65 in good health. The sequenced sample consisted of PBMCs. The CDR3 sequence: CASSQRPGLAGYEQFF. As DNA, the CDR3 is TGTGCCAGCAGCCAGAGGCCGGGACTAGCGGGGTATGAGCAGTTCTTC. Supplemented by reference TRBV7-2 and TRBJ2-1, the full variable domain reads GAGVSQSPSNKVTEKGKDVELRCDPISGHTALYWYRQSLGQGLEFLIYFQGNSAPDKSGLPSDRFSAERTGGSVSTLTIQRTQQEDSAVYLCASSQRPGLAGYEQFFGPGTRLTVL.